These T cell receptor beta chains were read from a single sample in a study of shared clonotypes between healthy human individuals. Assay used: immunoSEQ multiplex PCR; TCRdb lists only in-frame clones, some missing. The sample has about 1.1 million clones, 60% to 80% seen once. The sample comprised memory CD4+ T cells from PBMCs. Receptor source: a man younger than 35 in good health. Some clones in this sample may be carry-over from other donors' samples. Each CDR3 is given with its conserved first and last residue. D genes are given only for firm matches. Not all rows give a size; the values are once, few, many and, for expanded clones, a class.

>14|TRBD2|TRBV11-3|TRBJ2-1|.
TGTGCCAGCAGCTCGGAGCGGGGGCACAATGAGCAGTTCTTC
CASSSERGHNEQFF
>16|TRBD1|TRBV5-4|TRBJ1-1|.
TGTGCCAGCAGCTTGACAGGACAGGGAGTAAACACTGAAGCTTTCTTT
CASSLTGQGVNTEAFF
>15|.|TRBV5-6|TRBJ1-2|.
TGTGCCAGCAGCTTGTACAGAGAACCTAACTATGGCTACACCTTC
CASSLYREPNYGYTF
>17|.|TRBV5-8|TRBJ1-5|.
TGTGCCAGCAGCTTGGTTGCAGGGGATTATAGCAATCAGCCCCAGCATTTT
CASSLVAGDYSNQPQHF
>15|.|TRBV27|TRBJ2-3|.
TGTGCCAGCAGTTTAATGCTAGCGAGCACAGATACGCAGTATTTT
CASSLMLASTDTQYF
>16|.|TRBV6-1|TRBJ1-3|.
TGTGCCAGCAGTGAAGCGAACGTTGTCTCTGGAAACACCATATATTTT
CASSEANVVSGNTIYF
>14|.|TRBV30|TRBJ1-4|.
TGTGCCTGGAGCTCCGGGACTGATAATGAAAAACTGTTTTTT
CAWSSGTDNEKLFF
>14|TRBD1|TRBV7-9|TRBJ1-2|.
TGTGCCAGCAGCCGTACCGGGACAGTGGGGGGCTACACCTTC
CASSRTGTVGGYTF
>15|.|TRBV7-8|TRBJ2-7|many
TGTGCCAGCAGCTTAGACGCCAGGGGTAACTACGAGCAGTACTTC
CASSLDARGNYEQYF
>12|.|TRBV6-1|TRBJ2-7|.
TGTGCCAGCGGAGCGAACCGGTACGAGCAGTACTTC
CASGANRYEQYF
>13|.|TRBV5-1|TRBJ2-7|.
TGCGCCAGCAAAGAGGACAACTCCTACGAGCAGTACTTC
CASKEDNSYEQYF
>14|TRBD2|TRBV5-1|TRBJ2-3|.
TGCGCCAGCAGCTTGCGGGGGGATGCAGATACGCAGTATTTT
CASSLRGDADTQYF
>15|.|TRBV13|TRBJ2-2|once
TGTGCCAGCAGTAATAAGTCCCCATACACCGGGGAGCTGTTTTTT
CASSNKSPYTGELFF
>17|TRBD1|TRBV28|TRBJ2-2|.
TGTGCCAGCAGTTTACCCCCGGGACAGGGGTACACCGGGGAGCTGTTTTTT
CASSLPPGQGYTGELFF
>14|TRBD2|TRBV5-4|TRBJ2-3|many
TGTGCCAGCAGCTTTTGGCGGGAGGGGAGGGCGCAGTATTTT
CASSFWREGRAQYF
>16|.|TRBV5-1|TRBJ2-2|once
TGCGCCAGCACTTCGGCTGGGGACCCGAGCACCGGGGAGCTGTTTTTT
CASTSAGDPSTGELFF
>15|.|TRBV4-1|TRBJ2-7|.
TGCGCCAGCAGCCAAGTGGCCGGCACTACCTACGAGCAGTACTTC
CASSQVAGTTYEQYF
>15|TRBD1|TRBV7-6|TRBJ2-3|.
TGTGCCAGCAGCCCAGGACAGGGTAGCACAGATACGCAGTATTTT
CASSPGQGSTDTQYF
>16|.|TRBV15|TRBJ1-4|.
TGTGCCACCAGCAGAGATTTCTTTGGAGATTTTGAAAAACTGTTTTTT
CATSRDFFGDFEKLFF
>13|.|TRBV29-1|TRBJ2-7|.
TGCGGCGTTGGGCTGGCGGAACCCTACGAGCAGTGCTTC
CGVGLAEPYEQCF
>16|TRBD2|TRBV5-1|TRBJ2-7|.
TGCGCCAGCAGCTTGGGACCACTAGCGGGAGTGGACGAGCAGTACTTC
CASSLGPLAGVDEQYF
>15|.|TRBV5-8|TRBJ1-5|.
TGTGCCAGCAGCTCCGGGGGGGTAGTTGGACAGCCCCAGCATTTT
CASSSGGVVGQPQHF
>14|TRBD2|TRBV25-1|TRBJ2-1|.
TGTGCCAGCAGTAGGCTAGCGGCATACAATGAGCAGTTCTTC
CASSRLAAYNEQFF
>15|.|TRBV27|TRBJ2-6|.
TGTGCCAGCGGGAGGGGGGCCTCTGGGGCCAACGTCCTGACTTTC
CASGRGASGANVLTF
>14|.|TRBV5-4|TRBJ1-1|once
TGTGCCAGCAGCTTGAACAGCCAAGGGACTGAAGCTTTCTTT
CASSLNSQGTEAFF
>13|TRBD1|TRBV30|TRBJ1-1|few
TGTGCCTGGGCCGCAGGGGGGAACACTGAAGCTTTCTTT
CAWAAGGNTEAFF
>15|.|TRBV15|TRBJ1-4|.
TGTGCCACCAGCAGACGAGGCAGCGATAATGAAAAACTGTTTTTT
CATSRRGSDNEKLFF
>14|TRBD1|TRBV16|TRBJ1-2|many
TGTGCCAGCAGAGGGACAGGGCGGTTCTATGGCTACACCTTC
CASRGTGRFYGYTF
>16|.|TRBV5-1|TRBJ2-3|.
TGCGCCAGCAGCTTGGGGGTCCGAGGGAGCACAGATACGCAGTATTTT
CASSLGVRGSTDTQYF
>13|.|TRBV6-1|TRBJ1-1|many
TGTGCCAGCAGTGAATGGGTTTGGGCTGAAGCTTTCTTT
CASSEWVWAEAFF
>18|.|TRBV9|TRBJ2-2|.
TGTGCCAGCAGCGCCGGCCTACAGGAGGCAGGGGACACCGGGGAGCTGTTTTTT
CASSAGLQEAGDTGELFF
>14|.|TRBV5-1|TRBJ1-5|once
TGCGCCAGCAGCTTGGCAGGGATGGGGCAGCCCCAGCATTTT
CASSLAGMGQPQHF
>19|TRBD1|TRBV6-4|TRBJ2-7|few
TGTGCCAGCAGTGACTCAGGAAGGCTCCTAAGGGGGCCTTTTCGGGAGCAGTACTTC
CASSDSGRLLRGPFREQYF
>14|TRBD1|TRBV29-1|TRBJ2-3|.
TGCAGCGGCGCAGGCGGACAGGGTGCAGATACGCAGTATTTT
CSGAGGQGADTQYF
>14|.|TRBV30|TRBJ1-1|.
TGTGCCTGGGACCCAACAGGGATGGGGACTGAAGCTTTCTTT
CAWDPTGMGTEAFF
>16|TRBD2|TRBV28|TRBJ2-7|.
TGTGCCAGCAGTCCCCCCCCGAGCGGGAGGTACTACGAGCAGTACTTC
CASSPPPSGRYYEQYF
>14|.|TRBV5-1|TRBJ1-1|.
TGCGCCAGCAGCTTGGATGGGTTCCAGGGAGAGGCTTTCTTT
CASSLDGFQGEAFF
>17|.|TRBV4-1|TRBJ1-2|few
TGCGCCAGCAGCCAAGAGACGCGGGGGGGCAGAAACTATGGCTACACCTTC
CASSQETRGGRNYGYTF
>13|.|TRBV7-8|TRBJ2-6|.
TGTGCCAGCAGCCCGCCTGGGGCCAACGTCCTGACTTTC
CASSPPGANVLTF
>13|TRBD1|TRBV5-1|TRBJ1-2|.
TGCGCCAGCACCCGGGACAGGGACTATGGCTACACCTTC
CASTRDRDYGYTF
>14|.|TRBV7-2|TRBJ2-1|.
TGTGCCAGCAGCTTAGTATACGGTGACAATGAGCAGTTCTTC
CASSLVYGDNEQFF
>15|.|TRBV28|TRBJ1-2|.
TGTGCCAGCACCACCGGCTTGGGTCAAGGCTATGGCTACACCTTC
CASTTGLGQGYGYTF
>14|.|TRBV6-5|TRBJ1-3|.
TGTGCCAGCAGTCCATGGGTCCTTGGAAACACCATATATTTT
CASSPWVLGNTIYF
>16|TRBD2|TRBV10-3|TRBJ2-2|.
TGTGCCATCAGCGAGGGACTAGCGGTTAACACCGGGGAGCTGTTTTTT
CAISEGLAVNTGELFF
>16|TRBD2|TRBV7-9|TRBJ2-3|.
TGTGCCAGCAACAAGCACCGGACTAGCGGCACAGATACGCAGTATTTT
CASNKHRTSGTDTQYF
>15|TRBD2|TRBV7-2|TRBJ2-3|few
TGTGCCAGCAGCTTAGCGCGGGACTACACAGATACGCAGTATTTT
CASSLARDYTDTQYF
>12|.|TRBV21-1|TRBJ1-1|.
TGTGACCGGGACGGGGGCGACACTGAAGCTTTCTTT
CDRDGGDTEAFF
>12|.|TRBV5-4|TRBJ2-7|.
TGTGCCAGCAGCCGAAGGGGTTCCGAGCAGTACTTC
CASSRRGSEQYF
>14|.|TRBV6-4|TRBJ1-2|.
TGTGCCTCCAGCCCTGGGGTCCAGAACTATGGCTACACCTTC
CASSPGVQNYGYTF
>14|.|TRBV5-6|TRBJ1-4|.
TGTGCCAGCAGCTTCCGACGGATTAATGAAAAACTGTTTTTT
CASSFRRINEKLFF
>17|TRBD2|TRBV4-1|TRBJ2-1|.
TGCGCCAGCAGCCAAGGTCCGGCGGGAGGGCCTAGGAATGAGCAGTTCTTC
CASSQGPAGGPRNEQFF
>21|.|TRBV18|TRBJ2-7|.
TGTGCCAGCTCACCAAGGAGGAGCTCCTACGAGCAGTTACTTGCGGTCGACGAGCAGTACTTC
CASSPRRSSYEQLLAVDEQYF
>18|TRBD2|TRBV7-8|TRBJ2-7|.
TGTGCCAGCAGCTCACCCCTGGGACTAGCGGGAGGTAGGAACGAGCAGTACTTC
CASSSPLGLAGGRNEQYF
>15|.|TRBV5-1|TRBJ2-3|.
TGCGCCAGCAGCTTGGTTGGCAGGATCACAGATACGCAGTATTTT
CASSLVGRITDTQYF
>14|TRBD1|TRBV5-1|TRBJ2-3|.
TGCGCCAGCAGCCCCCGGACAGGGACAGATACGCAGTATTTT
CASSPRTGTDTQYF
>15|TRBD2|TRBV28|TRBJ2-5|.
TGTGCCAGCAGTTTTGGCGGGAGGTCCCAAGAGACCCAGTACTTC
CASSFGGRSQETQYF